A selection of T cell receptor beta chains follows, all from one sample in a study of T-cell reconstitution after alpha-beta-depleted transplantation in children. MiXCR, run by TCRdb on the PCR reads, gives a single entry per CDR3 protein. In the table there are more than 400,000 distinct CDR3 sequences, about 40% of which are singletons. The specimen was PBMCs, collected before TCRalphabeta/CD19-depleted stem cell transplant. These receptors all stem from a girl aged 2 to 9 with aplastic anemia, due to receive a stem cell transplant. Both conserved end residues are part of each CDR3. D genes are given only for firm matches. The listing skips clone size in some rows; elsewhere it reads once, few, many or a size class.

D: TRBD1
J: TRBJ2-3
size: many
V: TRBV7-8
DNA: TGTGCCAGCAGCCCACAGACAGGGGGGACAGATACGCAGTATTTT
CDR3: CASSPQTGGTDTQYF

D: -
J: TRBJ2-7
size: -
V: TRBV5-6
DNA: TGTGCCAGCAGCTTGGCCGGGGCCCGAGTGGAGCAGTACTTC
CDR3: CASSLAGARVEQYF

D: -
J: TRBJ2-7
size: -
V: TRBV24-1
DNA: TGTGCCACCAGTGATTTGCTCGGCTACGAGCAGTACTTC
CDR3: CATSDLLGYEQYF

D: TRBD1
J: TRBJ1-6
size: few
V: TRBV20-1
DNA: TGCAGTGCTAGAGAGGGTAGACAGGGCTTCAATTCACCCCTCCACTTT
CDR3: CSAREGRQGFNSPLHF

D: TRBD2
J: TRBJ2-5
size: few
V: TRBV5-5
DNA: TGTGCCAGCAGCTCACTCCCGGCTAGCGGGACGGGAGAGACCCAGTACTTC
CDR3: CASSSLPASGTGETQYF

D: -
J: TRBJ2-7
size: once
V: TRBV30
DNA: TGTGCCTGGACAGACTCCTACGAGCAGTACTTC
CDR3: CAWTDSYEQYF

D: -
J: TRBJ1-4
size: -
V: TRBV5-1
DNA: TGCGCCAGCAGCCCCGACAGCACAACTAATGAAAAACTGTTTTTT
CDR3: CASSPDSTTNEKLFF

D: TRBD1
J: TRBJ2-7
size: many
V: TRBV6-2/TRBV6-3
DNA: TGTGCCAGCAGTCCTCGACAGGGGCGGATCTACGAGCAGTACTTC
CDR3: CASSPRQGRIYEQYF

D: TRBD1
J: TRBJ1-4
size: -
V: TRBV6-5
DNA: TGTGCCAGCAGTTACCCTGGGACAGGGCTTGAAAAACTGTTTTTT
CDR3: CASSYPGTGLEKLFF

D: TRBD2
J: TRBJ2-1
size: -
V: TRBV20-1
DNA: TGCAGTGCCCTCAACACGGGACTAGCGGGACTCAATGAGCAGTTCTTC
CDR3: CSALNTGLAGLNEQFF

D: TRBD2
J: TRBJ2-1
size: -
V: TRBV9
DNA: TGTGCCAGCAGCGTAAGACTAGCGGGGGGAAGCTCCTACAATGAGCAGTTCTTC
CDR3: CASSVRLAGGSSYNEQFF

D: -
J: TRBJ2-7
size: -
V: TRBV28
DNA: TGTGCCAGCAGTCCCTCCGGGGCTGGCTTAAGATACGAGCAGTACTTC
CDR3: CASSPSGAGLRYEQYF

D: -
J: TRBJ2-1
size: many
V: TRBV7-2
DNA: TGTGCCAGCAGCTTAACGGGGCGGACTTACAATGAGCAGTTCTTC
CDR3: CASSLTGRTYNEQFF

D: -
J: TRBJ1-5
size: -
V: TRBV7-9
DNA: TGTGCCAGCAGCTTAGGACAGGATAGCAATCAGCCCCAGCATTTT
CDR3: CASSLGQDSNQPQHF

D: -
J: TRBJ1-5
size: many
V: TRBV20-1
DNA: TGCAGTGCTAGAGATCTCGGGGTAGGCCAGCCCCAGCATTTT
CDR3: CSARDLGVGQPQHF

D: -
J: TRBJ2-3
size: -
V: TRBV7-2
DNA: TGTGCCAGCAGCCCGACGCCCTTGGGCACAGATACGCAGTATTTT
CDR3: CASSPTPLGTDTQYF

D: -
J: TRBJ1-1
size: -
V: TRBV5-1
DNA: TGCGCCAGCAGCTTGGCCGGGTGGAGTGAAGCTTTCTTT
CDR3: CASSLAGWSEAFF

D: -
J: TRBJ2-7
size: -
V: TRBV6-5
DNA: TGTGCCAGCAGTTACTCTAGGGAGGTCTACGAGCAGTACTTC
CDR3: CASSYSREVYEQYF

D: TRBD2
J: TRBJ2-7
size: many
V: TRBV5-6
DNA: TGTGCCAGCAGCAGGGGACTAGCGATAGCCTACGAGCAGTACTTC
CDR3: CASSRGLAIAYEQYF

D: -
J: TRBJ2-5
size: -
V: TRBV6-2/TRBV6-3
DNA: TGTGCCAGCTTACCGGGACTAGGGGGCGAGACCCAGTACTTC
CDR3: CASLPGLGGETQYF

D: -
J: TRBJ2-2
size: once
V: TRBV7-2
DNA: TGTGCCAGCAGCTTAGCCAAGACGGACGACACCGGGGAGCTGTTTTTT
CDR3: CASSLAKTDDTGELFF

D: -
J: TRBJ2-1
size: -
V: TRBV7-9
DNA: TGTGCCAGCAGTCCTATAGCGGCCCTCTACAATGAGCAGTTCTTC
CDR3: CASSPIAALYNEQFF

D: -
J: TRBJ1-6
size: many
V: TRBV20-1
DNA: TGCAGTGCTAGCCTGGGGGCGCCGAGGTCACCCCTCCACTTT
CDR3: CSASLGAPRSPLHF

D: -
J: TRBJ2-1
size: -
V: TRBV6-1
DNA: TGTGCCAGCAGCCCAAGGGGACCGGTGAACAATGAGCAGTTCTTC
CDR3: CASSPRGPVNNEQFF

D: TRBD1
J: TRBJ2-3
size: few
V: TRBV6-1
DNA: TGTGCCAGCACCCGGACAGGGAGGACAGATACGCAGTATTTT
CDR3: CASTRTGRTDTQYF

D: -
J: TRBJ2-7
size: -
V: TRBV18
DNA: TGTGCCAGCTCACCACCGCCAGGGTGGGGGCAGTACTTC
CDR3: CASSPPPGWGQYF

D: -
J: TRBJ2-7
size: few
V: TRBV29-1
DNA: TGCAGCGTTGTAGAGGAGGCTTCCTACGAGCAGTACTTC
CDR3: CSVVEEASYEQYF

D: TRBD2
J: TRBJ2-3
size: few
V: TRBV7-9
DNA: TGTGCCAGCCCTCCCCCTGAGGGTAGCGGGACAGATACGCAGTATTTT
CDR3: CASPPPEGSGTDTQYF

D: -
J: TRBJ2-7
size: -
V: TRBV20-1
DNA: TGCAGTGTCGCTCCGGGGGACGAGCAGTACTTC
CDR3: CSVAPGDEQYF

D: -
J: TRBJ1-5
size: -
V: TRBV5-1
DNA: TGCGCCAGCAGCTCACAGGGTGAGGGATCGCCCCAGCATTTT
CDR3: CASSSQGEGSPQHF

D: -
J: TRBJ2-1
size: -
V: TRBV12-3/TRBV12-4
DNA: TGTGCCAGCCGTGGGACTCTTACAGGGGCCGGGGAGCAGTTCTTC
CDR3: CASRGTLTGAGEQFF

D: TRBD1
J: TRBJ2-5
size: -
V: TRBV20-1
DNA: TGCAGTGCTAGCAGGACAGGGAAAGAGACCCAGTACTTC
CDR3: CSASRTGKETQYF

D: TRBD2
J: TRBJ2-5
size: -
V: TRBV5-6
DNA: TGTGCCAGCAGCCAACCCTCTAGCGGGGGGCTCTTCGTCGGGACCCAGTACTTC
CDR3: CASSQPSSGGLFVGTQYF

D: -
J: TRBJ1-1
size: few
V: TRBV6-1
DNA: TGTGCCAGCAGGGGAAGAGGGATGAACACTGAAGCTTTCTTT
CDR3: CASRGRGMNTEAFF

D: -
J: TRBJ2-7
size: -
V: TRBV5-1
DNA: TGCGCCAGCAGCTTCGGGAAAGCCTACGAGCAGTACTTC
CDR3: CASSFGKAYEQYF

D: TRBD1
J: TRBJ1-1
size: -
V: TRBV29-1
DNA: TGCAGCGTTGAAGAAGGTCGAGGGGCAGGGGGATACACTGAAGCTTTCTTT
CDR3: CSVEEGRGAGGYTEAFF

D: TRBD2
J: TRBJ2-7
size: -
V: TRBV20-1
DNA: TGCAGTGCTAGAAAAACGAATAGGGGACTAGCGGCCTACGAGCAGTACTTC
CDR3: CSARKTNRGLAAYEQYF

D: -
J: TRBJ1-2
size: -
V: TRBV6-1
DNA: TGTGCCAGCAGTGATCAGGAAGGGTATGGCTACACCTTC
CDR3: CASSDQEGYGYTF

D: -
J: TRBJ2-1
size: many
V: TRBV20-1
DNA: TGCAGTGCCGGACACAATGAGCAGTTCTTC
CDR3: CSAGHNEQFF

D: TRBD1
J: TRBJ1-2
size: many
V: TRBV12-3/TRBV12-4
DNA: TGTGCCAGCAGCGCACGGACAGGGCGGTATGGCTACACCTTC
CDR3: CASSARTGRYGYTF

D: TRBD2
J: TRBJ2-7
size: -
V: TRBV7-8
DNA: TGTGCCAGCAGCTTATTGAGCGGGAGGGTTAGCTCCTACGAGCAGTACTTC
CDR3: CASSLLSGRVSSYEQYF

D: -
J: TRBJ1-1
size: many
V: TRBV5-1
DNA: TGCGCCAGCAGCGTTGACACACGGAACACTGAAGCTTTCTTT
CDR3: CASSVDTRNTEAFF

D: -
J: TRBJ2-7
size: -
V: TRBV3-1
DNA: TGTGCCAGCAGCCACCCCCGCTCCTACGAGCAGTACTTC
CDR3: CASSHPRSYEQYF

D: TRBD1
J: TRBJ1-1
size: many
V: TRBV4-1
DNA: TGCGCCAGCAGCCAAGATCGGAGGACAGGGTGGAACACTGAAGCTTTCTTT
CDR3: CASSQDRRTGWNTEAFF

D: -
J: TRBJ2-4
size: -
V: TRBV4-1
DNA: TGCGCCAGCAGCCAAGTCGCAGTAATAGCCAAAAACATTCAGTACTTC
CDR3: CASSQVAVIAKNIQYF

D: -
J: TRBJ1-2
size: many
V: TRBV15
DNA: TGTGCCACCAGCAGAAGACTGAGGGTTAAGAGTGACTATGGCTACACCTTC
CDR3: CATSRRLRVKSDYGYTF

D: -
J: TRBJ2-3
size: -
V: TRBV29-1
DNA: TGCAGCGGCGGAAGGGGCACAGATACTCAGTATTTT
CDR3: CSGGRGTDTQYF